One sample yielded the 27 T cell receptor beta chains listed below, sequenced in a study of spatial heterogeneity in lung cancer. Each CDR3 protein gets one entry after TCRdb re-called the 5' RACE reads with MiXCR. The repertoire holds approximately 81,000 distinct CDR3 sequences, with 10% to 15% as singletons. Time point indicated: sample taken at primary tumor resection. The sequenced material consisted of unsorted whole RNA from tumor, nontumor lung or frozen PBMC. The material sequenced was PBMCs, taken at surgery. These receptors originate from a male donor with early-stage non-small cell lung cancer.

The chain uses TRBV29-1 and TRBJ2-7; a weak D match, TRBD1 (6 bases). Germline-derived CDR1 and CDR2 are SQVTM and ANQGSEA. This CDR3 is built from 13 residues. Deletions cut 0 bases from V and 6 bases from J, with 12 bases between. The CDR3 protein is CSVEDWSGAEQYF. In nucleotides, the CDR3 is TGCAGCGTTGAAGATTGGTCAGGGGCCGAGCAGTACTTC.

The rearrangement joins TRBV6-1 to TRBJ2-7; D gene ambiguous. V was shortened by 7 bases and J by 2 bases, with 15 bases between the two germline ends. Germline V gives CDR1 MNHNS, CDR2 SASEGT. The CDR3 covers 14 residues. CDR3: CASISLMGTYEQYF. The DNA for the CDR3 is TGTGCCAGCATTAGCCTAATGGGGACCTACGAGCAGTACTTC.

This clonotype was seen more than once but under ten times. This chain's CDR3 is CASSISRGANQPQHF. In DNA, the CDR3 is TGTGCCAGTAGTATTAGCAGGGGCGCCAATCAGCCCCAGCATTTT. The rearrangement uses TRBV19 and TRBJ1-5; possible D gene TRBD1, 6 bases. CDR3 size: 15 residues. V gave up 3 bases and J gave up 3 bases, with 12 bases separating them. CDR1 is LNHDA, CDR2 SQIVND, per germline (reference sequence). The full variable domain, in which reference TRBV19 and TRBJ1-5 provide the parts outside the CDR3, is DGGITQSPKYLFRKEGQNVTLSCEQNLNHDAMYWYRQDPGQGLRLIYYSQIVNDFQKGDIAEGYSVSREKKESFPLTVTSAQKNPTAFYLCASSISRGANQPQHFGDGTRLSIL.

The V gene is TRBV7-9, the J gene TRBJ2-7, with 9 nucleotides matching TRBD1. Trimming at V came to 6 bases and at J to 5 bases, leaving 11 bases not matched to a gene. The germline CDR1 and CDR2 sequences are SEHNR and FQNEAQ (reference sequence). The CDR3 is 15 amino acids. The CDR3 DNA sequence: TGTGCCAGCAGTTTTACCGGGACAGGGATCGACGAGCAGTACTTC. It encodes CASSFTGTGIDEQYF.

The genes are TRBV5-1 and TRBJ2-1, with D possibly TRBD2 on 5 matching bases. Germline CDR1 and CDR2: SGHRS and YFSETQ. The CDR3 is 16 residues long. V lost 0 bases, J lost 3 bases, and 13 bases lay in between. The DNA for the CDR3 is TGCGCCAGCAGCTTGGAAGGAGACGGGAACTACAATGAGCAGTTCTTC. Amino acids: CASSLEGDGNYNEQFF.

This clonotype was detected a few times. This chain joins TRBV18 and TRBJ1-1; no clear D gene. This CDR3 spans 15 amino acids. Trimming cost V 1 base and J 8 bases, with 17 bases left between them. From germline, CDR1 is KGHSH and CDR2 LQKENI. The CDR3 coding sequence is TGTGCCAGCTCACCACGAGGGCAGCCTTCCGGAGAAGCTTTCTTT. Amino acids: CASSPRGQPSGEAFF.

The rearrangement uses TRBV29-1 and TRBJ1-1; D not certain. This CDR3 has 13 residues. Germline V gives CDR1 SQVTM, CDR2 ANQGSEA. V shed 7 bases and J shed 3 bases, with 15 bases lying between them. As DNA, the CDR3 is TGCAGCGCAGAACGAGGGCGAGACACTGAAGCTTTCTTT. It is translated as CSAERGRDTEAFF.

This clonotype was observed once. The V call is TRBV14, the J call TRBJ1-6, with D tentatively TRBD1 (5 bases). CDR1 SGHDN and CDR2 FVKESK come from the germline V gene. Trimming pared 1 base from V and 9 bases from J, leaving 10 bases between. This CDR3 comprises 14 residues. The CDR3, as DNA: TGTGCCAGCAGCCAAGGGGGACCCATTTCACCCCTCCACTTT. Protein sequence: CASSQGGPISPLHF.

The chain has TRBV6-5 and TRBJ2-3; TRBD2 matches 15 bases. The length of the CDR3 is 17 residues. After removal of 5 bases from V and 5 bases from J, the junction contained 8 bases not matched to a gene. Germline values: CDR1 MNHEY, CDR2 SVGAGI. CDR3 nucleotide sequence: TGTGCCAGCAGTCTCGGACTAGCGGGGGGGTTAGGAGATACGCAGTATTTT. This sequence encodes CASSLGLAGGLGDTQYF.

V and J are TRBV6-1 and TRBJ2-7, with a weak D call TRBD2 (5 bases). This CDR3 contains 14 residues. In germline, CDR1 is MNHNS, CDR2 SASEGT. V was shortened by 5 bases and J by 3 bases, with 14 bases between the two germline ends. CDR3 bases: TGTGCCAGCAGTCCCGGGATCGCAAGCTACGAGCAGTACTTC. This encodes CASSPGIASYEQYF.

A single count supports this clonotype. The J gene is TRBJ1-2, the V gene TRBV2; D is unresolved. The CDR3 contains 16 residues. V was shortened by 3 bases and J by 0 bases, with 14 bases between the two germline ends. Germline values: CDR1 SNHLY, CDR2 FYNNEI. CDR3 bases: TGTGCCAGCAGTGAGGGGATTTCACCCTCTAACTATGGCTACACCTTC. Translation gives CASSEGISPSNYGYTF.

This rearrangement joins TRBV6-5 to TRBJ1-2; D may be TRBD1 (5 bases). Trimming cost V 6 bases and J 8 bases, with 13 bases left between them. There are 12 residues in the CDR3. Per germline, CDR1 MNHEY and CDR2 SVGAGI. Written as DNA, the CDR3 is TGTGCCAGCAGCCAGGGACTCGAAGGCTACACCTTC. It is translated as CASSQGLEGYTF.

The chain joins TRBV5-6 to TRBJ2-3; D uncertain. CDR3 length equals 13 residues. V lost 4 bases and J lost 2, with 8 bases in between. Germline V gene sequence: CDR1 SGHDT, CDR2 YYEEEE. CDR3 DNA: TGTGCCAGCAGCCCGGTCAACACAGATACGCAGTATTTT. Protein product: CASSPVNTDTQYF.

The V call is TRBV29-1, the J call TRBJ1-1, with 8 bases that match TRBD1. Germline V lookup: CDR1 SQVTM, CDR2 ANQGSEA. With V trimmed by 3 bases and J by 5 bases, 5 bases remained unmatched. The CDR3 loop spans 13 amino acids. CDR3 nucleotide sequence: TGCAGCGTTGACAGGGGGCAAGGGACTGAAGCTTTCTTT. Translation: CSVDRGQGTEAFF.

The rearrangement links TRBV27 to TRBJ2-1, with TRBD2 identical over 7 bases. From germline, CDR1 is MNHEY and CDR2 SMNVEV (reference sequence). V was pared by 6 bases and J by 0 bases, with 11 bases of the junction left unmatched. This CDR3 spans 17 amino acids. The CDR3 sequence: CASSYGRESSSYNEQFF. The CDR3 nucleotides are TGTGCCAGCAGCTATGGGCGGGAGAGCTCCTCCTACAATGAGCAGTTCTTC.

The chain joins TRBV4-1 to TRBJ2-1; 10 nucleotides line up with TRBD2. The CDR3 covers 14 residues. V lost 4 bases to trimming and J lost 7 bases; unmatched junction nucleotides: 4. The germline gives CDR1 MGHRA, CDR2 YSYEKL. DNA of the CDR3: TGCGCCAGCAGCCCCCGGACTAGCGGTAATGAGCAGTTCTTC. Translated, it gives CASSPRTSGNEQFF.

This clonotype was seen a handful of times. The J gene is TRBJ2-7, the V gene TRBV4-1, with 9 bases identical to TRBD2. Germline V gene data show CDR1 as MGHRA and CDR2 as YSYEKL. J lost 5 bases, V lost 1 base, and 0 bases had no gene match. This CDR3 region has 13 residues. CDR3 in amino acids: CASSQGLADEQYF. In DNA, the CDR3 is TGCGCCAGCAGCCAAGGACTAGCGGACGAGCAGTACTTC.

The chain has TRBV6-2 or TRBV6-3 and TRBJ2-2; TRBD2 matches at 10 bases. Germline loops: CDR1 MNHEY, CDR2 SVGEGT. V trimming: 4 bases; J trimming: 5 bases; junction bases outside the gene matches: 4. The CDR3 extends over 15 amino acids. The CDR3 sequence: CASSSLAGRTGELFF. The CDR3 DNA follows: TGTGCCAGCAGTTCACTAGCGGGGCGTACCGGGGAGCTGTTTTTT.

This clonotype showed up just a few times. The chain carries TRBV20-1 and TRBJ2-1; 9 bases fit TRBD2. V lost 5 bases to trimming and J lost 0 bases; unmatched junction nucleotides: 8. Germline-derived CDR1 and CDR2 are DFQATT and SNEGSKA (reference sequence). CDR3 length equals 16 residues. The CDR3 bases are TGCAGTGCTCTTAGCGGGGGCCCCCGCTCCTACAATGAGCAGTTCTTC. Amino acids: CSALSGGPRSYNEQFF.

V gene TRBV20-1 combines with J gene TRBJ2-5; D might be TRBD1 or TRBD2, each matching 5 bases. There are 11 residues in the CDR3. V was trimmed by 8 bases and J by 5 bases, leaving 12 bases between them. Germline assignment: CDR1 DFQATT and CDR2 SNEGSKA (reference sequence). The CDR3 bases are TGCAGTTTTCAGTGGGGGGAGACCCAGTACTTC. Encoded protein: CSFQWGETQYF.

In this sample, this clonotype turned up many times. The genes are TRBV11-2 and TRBJ2-3, with TRBD1 identical over 10 bases. This CDR3 comprises 17 residues. In germline, CDR1 is SGHAT, CDR2 FQNNGV. The trim removed 2 bases at V and 4 bases at J, leaving 9 bases unmatched. The chain's CDR3 is CASSLMRTGGMADTQYF. DNA for the CDR3: TGTGCCAGCAGCTTAATGCGGACAGGGGGGATGGCAGATACGCAGTATTTT.

This clonotype was seen only a few times. The V gene is TRBV7-9, the J gene TRBJ2-1; no definite D call. This CDR3 contains 15 residues. The ends were cut back, 5 bases at V and 3 bases at J, with 14 bases in the middle. The germline V gene encodes CDR1 SEHNR and CDR2 FQNEAQ (reference sequence). The CDR3: CASSPVGKNYNEQFF. The CDR3 coding sequence is TGTGCCAGCAGCCCCGTAGGGAAAAACTACAATGAGCAGTTCTTC.

The chain links TRBV5-5 to TRBJ1-1; D remains ambiguous. The V gene's germline CDR1 is SGHKS and CDR2 YYEKEE (reference sequence). The CDR3 spans 16 residues. V gave up 0 bases and J gave up 1 base, with 13 bases separating them. The CDR3 coding sequence is TGTGCCAGCAGCTTGGTAGCACCAAATCGGAACACTGAAGCTTTCTTT. This sequence encodes CASSLVAPNRNTEAFF.

This clonotype was found a few times. The CDR3 sequence: CASSEFSYNEQFF. The CDR3, as DNA: TGTGCCAGCAGCGAATTCTCCTACAATGAGCAGTTCTTC. The rearrangement links TRBV2 to TRBJ2-1; D not resolved. V was pared by 6 bases and J by 0 bases, with 6 bases between. The V gene's germline CDR1 is SNHLY and CDR2 FYNNEI. The CDR3 runs to 13 residues.

This clonotype was recorded a few times. The chain employs TRBV7-9 and TRBJ1-5, with D possibly matching TRBD1 (5 bases). This CDR3 has 14 residues. V was trimmed by 1 base and J by 6 bases, leaving 10 bases between them. The germline V gene encodes CDR1 SEHNR and CDR2 FQNEAQ (reference sequence). The CDR3 coding sequence is TGTGCCAGCAGCTTAGAAGCAGGGACTCAGCCCCAGCATTTT. Its translation: CASSLEAGTQPQHF.

The CDR3 loop reads CASSLATGFGYTF. The CDR3 DNA reads as TGTGCCAGCAGCTTGGCCACCGGGTTTGGCTACACCTTC. The rearrangement joins TRBV5-5 to TRBJ1-2; D not certain. The germline gives CDR1 SGHKS, CDR2 YYEKEE (reference sequence). Trimming took off 0 bases at V and 7 bases at J, with 10 bases between the two ends. This CDR3 has 13 residues.

This clonotype was observed a handful of times. The gene calls are TRBV14 and TRBJ1-1; D gene ambiguous. Germline lookup yields CDR1 SGHDN and CDR2 FVKESK. The CDR3 sequence is 16 residues long. The V end lost 0 bases, the J end lost 1 base, and 12 bases lay between the germline ends. The CDR3 nucleotides are TGTGCCAGCAGCCAAGATATGGGGAGGGCGAACACTGAAGCTTTCTTT. Residues: CASSQDMGRANTEAFF.